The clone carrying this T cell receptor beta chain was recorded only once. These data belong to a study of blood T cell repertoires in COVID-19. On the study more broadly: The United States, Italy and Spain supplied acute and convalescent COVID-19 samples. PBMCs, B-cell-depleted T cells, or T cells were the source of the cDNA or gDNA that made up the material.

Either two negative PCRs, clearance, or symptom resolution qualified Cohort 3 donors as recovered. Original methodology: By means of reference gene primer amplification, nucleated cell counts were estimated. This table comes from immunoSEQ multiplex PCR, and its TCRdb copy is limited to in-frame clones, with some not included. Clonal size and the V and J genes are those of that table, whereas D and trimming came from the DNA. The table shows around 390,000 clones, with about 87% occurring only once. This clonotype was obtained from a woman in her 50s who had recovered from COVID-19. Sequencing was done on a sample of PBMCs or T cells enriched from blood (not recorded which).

CDR3 DNA: TGTGCCAGCAGTGAAGGTGGAAAGGGGGCATTAAATGAGCAGTTCTTC. Translating it yields CASSEGGKGALNEQFF. This rearrangement joins TRBV2 to TRBJ2-1; 7 bases map to TRBD1. J was trimmed by 7 bases and V by 1 base; bases with no gene match: 10. The germline V gene encodes CDR1 SNHLY and CDR2 FYNNEI. The CDR3 is 16 amino acids.